This T cell receptor beta chain comes out of a study of shared clonotypes between healthy human individuals. CD45RO-negative cells were positively selected for CCR7, leaving out terminally differentiated effector memory CD45RA+ cells. Assay used: immunoSEQ multiplex PCR; TCRdb lists only in-frame clones, some missing. The repertoire holds millions of clones, with about 95% as singletons. This sequence was found in a young man in good health. The sample taken for sequencing was naive CD8+ T cells sorted from blood.

The CDR3 here is CASSSSTTGSFHEFF. The CDR3 DNA is TGTGCCAGCAGCTCATCAACGACAGGGTCCTTTCACGAGTTCTTC. The chain combines TRBV7-9 with TRBJ2-1, with 7 bases aligning to TRBD1. The CDR3 loop spans 15 amino acids. Germline trimming cut 4 bases from V and 14 bases from J; bases unmatched to any gene: 17. CDR1 is SEHNR and CDR2 is FQNEAQ in the germline V gene (reference sequence).